The source of this T cell receptor (beta chain) is a study of blood T cell repertoires in COVID-19. As for the study in general: Donors in the United States, Italy and Spain gave samples during acute or convalescent COVID-19. The analysed material was cDNA or gDNA that came from T cells, B-cell-depleted T cells, or PBMCs.

Original processing notes: Quantification of nucleated cells was approximated via reference gene primer amplification. Assay used: immunoSEQ multiplex PCR; TCRdb lists only in-frame clones, some missing. V, J and clone size are those of that table, while D and trimming were read from the DNA. The sample gives about 200,000 clones, about nine tenths of which show up once; 2.2% is in the top ten. This CDR3 is 14 amino acids long. From germline, CDR1 is SGHRS and CDR2 YFSETQ. Trimming took 3 bases from V and 4 from J; bases not matched to a gene: 4. The source is a woman between 45 and 65 years old with acute or convalescent COVID-19. Sequenced material: peripheral blood. The chain joins TRBV5-1 to TRBJ2-5, with 9 bases fitting TRBD2. The CDR3 is CASSSRGGGETQYF. The CDR3 DNA follows: TGCGCCAGCAGCTCCCGCGGGGGGGGAGAGACCCAGTACTTC.